This T cell receptor (beta chain) derives from a study of naive and memory T cell subsets. The study, taken as a whole, reports: Naive repertoires, especially CD8, held a few larger clonotypes, possibly memory cells re-expressing CD45RA. Over 85% of naive TCR sequences appeared only once, unlike memory subsets.

This clonotype was observed a handful of times. Its antigen is not identified. The beta constant-region primer was an equimolar mix of two oligonucleotides covering TRBC1 and TRBC2. Ligated cDNA was amplified by four rounds of PCR with nested alpha and beta constant-region primers and SP2. Via MiXCR, TCRdb re-called the UMI-ligation and nested PCR reads, giving one row per CDR3 protein. This table has about 140,000 distinct CDR3 sequences, approximately 18% appearing once. Sequencing was done on a sample of naive CD8+ T cells from blood. The TCR comes from a human donor in good health.

The DNA for the CDR3 is TGTGCCAGCAAGGTTGGTGGACAGTCCTACGAGCAGTACTTC. This sequence encodes CASKVGGQSYEQYF. The chain employs TRBV6-5 and TRBJ2-7; tentative D call: TRBD1 (6 bases). Germline values: CDR1 MNHEY, CDR2 SVGAGI. CDR3 length equals 14 residues. The V end lost 7 bases, the J end lost 1 base, and 14 bases lay between the germline ends.